This is a list of T cell receptor beta chains from one sample in a study of cytomegalovirus exposure and HLA in healthy donors. The method was immunoSEQ multiplex PCR; TCRdb's version includes in-frame clones alone and lacks a portion of them. This sample has some 220,000 clones, with just under 80% found just once. Source material: PBMCs. These TCRs come from a boy younger than 18 in good health and CMV-seronegative. CDR3s include the opening cysteine and the closing phenylalanine or tryptophan. The D gene is left open where the match is weak. Expanded clones get a size class; other rows say once, few or many, or leave the size out.

J | D | size | V | CDR3 | DNA
TRBJ1-5 | NA | few | TRBV4-2 | CASSQVAAQAGYSNQPQHF | TGTGCCAGCAGCCAAGTCGCGGCACAGGCGGGGTATAGCAATCAGCCCCAGCATTTT
TRBJ2-5 | NA | once | TRBV5-1 | CASSLVQEETQYF | TGCGCCAGCAGCTTGGTACAGGAAGAGACCCAGTACTTC
TRBJ2-2 | TRBD1 | NA | TRBV19 | CASSIDLHAETGSSGELFF | TGTGCCAGTAGTATAGATCTGCACGCCGAGACAGGGAGTTCCGGGGAGCTGTTTTTT
TRBJ1-1 | NA | once | TRBV5-1 | CASSSDGWTEAFF | TGCGCCAGCAGCTCAGACGGGTGGACTGAAGCTTTCTTT
TRBJ2-1 | TRBD2 | few | TRBV4-1 | CASSQGISGGGNEQFF | TGCGCCAGCAGCCAAGGAATTAGCGGGGGGGGCAATGAGCAGTTCTTC
TRBJ1-2 | NA | NA | TRBV5-1 | CASSPRDTSDYGYTF | TGCGCCAGCAGCCCACGGGACACCTCCGACTATGGCTACACCTTC
TRBJ2-1 | NA | NA | TRBV20-1 | CSAYPIPGQFF | TGCAGTGCTTACCCTATCCCTGGGCAGTTCTTC
TRBJ1-2 | NA | NA | TRBV5-1 | CASSSITGIYGYTF | TGCGCCAGCAGCTCAATAACAGGGATCTATGGCTACACCTTC
TRBJ1-2 | NA | NA | TRBV25-1 | CASSRGSATHNYGYTF | TGTGCCAGCAGTCGAGGGTCAGCGACCCATAACTATGGCTACACCTTC
TRBJ1-2 | TRBD1 | once | TRBV6-6 | CASSRDRGGNYGYTF | TGTGCCAGCAGTCGAGACAGGGGTGGAAACTATGGCTACACCTTC
TRBJ2-6 | NA | NA | TRBV27 | CASSSVRGSGANVLTF | TGTGCCAGCAGTTCGGTCAGGGGTTCCGGGGCCAACGTCCTGACTTTC
TRBJ2-7 | TRBD1 | NA | TRBV7-8 | CASSPPGQFLYEQYF | TGTGCCAGCAGCCCACCGGGACAGTTCCTCTACGAGCAGTACTTC
TRBJ1-5 | TRBD1 | NA | TRBV19 | CASSNRGPYSNQPQHF | TGTGCCAGCAGTAACAGGGGGCCCTATAGCAATCAGCCCCAGCATTTT
TRBJ1-2 | NA | NA | TRBV28 | CASRHTTGVYGYTF | TGTGCCAGCAGGCATACTACGGGAGTCTATGGCTACACCTTC
TRBJ1-2 | NA | few | TRBV11-2 | CASTSTWGLHGYTF | TGTGCCAGCACCTCAACGTGGGGACTTCATGGCTACACCTTC
TRBJ1-2 | TRBD1 | NA | TRBV5-1 | CASSSQGGSGYTF | TGCGCCAGCAGCTCACAGGGGGGGAGTGGCTACACCTTC
TRBJ1-5 | TRBD1 | NA | TRBV5-6 | CASSKGTGGRNQPQHF | TGTGCCAGCAGCAAGGGGACAGGGGGCAGGAATCAGCCCCAGCATTTT
TRBJ1-2 | NA | NA | TRBV18 | CASSPPEGRGGYTF | TGTGCCAGCTCACCACCGGAGGGAAGAGGTGGCTACACCTTC
TRBJ2-1 | NA | NA | TRBV18 | CASSRRGGQFF | TGTGCCAGCTCGCGACGCGGAGGGCAGTTCTTC
TRBJ1-1 | NA | NA | TRBV27 | CASSYTAMNTEAFF | TGTGCCAGCTCTTATACAGCAATGAACACTGAAGCTTTCTTT
TRBJ2-7 | NA | NA | TRBV7-6 | CASSEPFNSGTYEQYF | TGTGCCAGCAGCGAGCCTTTTAATAGCGGAACCTACGAGCAGTACTTC
TRBJ2-7 | TRBD2 | once | TRBV6-6 | CASSPGGEGSYEQYF | TGTGCCAGCAGTCCCGGGGGGGAGGGCTCCTACGAGCAGTACTTC
TRBJ2-7 | TRBD1 | NA | TRBV2 | CASHRGRSYEQYF | TGTGCCAGCCACAGGGGACGTTCCTACGAGCAGTACTTC
TRBJ2-1 | NA | NA | TRBV5-4 | CASSSLARVHNEQFF | TGTGCCAGCAGCTCCCTAGCCCGCGTCCACAATGAGCAGTTCTTC
TRBJ1-6 | NA | once | TRBV30 | CAWTISGARTFSPLHF | TGTGCCTGGACCATAAGCGGGGCCCGGACCTTTTCACCCCTCCACTTT
TRBJ1-2 | TRBD1 | NA | TRBV7-7 | CASSMGQNYGYTF | TGTGCCAGCAGCATGGGACAGAACTATGGCTACACCTTC
TRBJ2-7 | NA | few | TRBV25-1 | CASSASGSGVVEQYF | TGTGCCAGCAGTGCGAGTGGATCGGGGGTAGTCGAGCAGTACTTC
TRBJ1-4 | NA | NA | TRBV30 | CAWSVGGKLFF | TGTGCCTGGAGTGTAGGCGGTAAACTGTTTTTT
TRBJ1-2 | NA | NA | TRBV7-9 | CASSRGTFQEGYTF | TGTGCCAGCAGCCGGGGGACTTTCCAAGAGGGCTACACCTTC
TRBJ2-7 | NA | NA | TRBV4-1 | CASRRIAGSRAATYEQYF | TGCGCCAGCAGGCGAATAGCTGGGAGTCGGGCGGCGACCTACGAGCAGTACTTC
TRBJ1-2 | NA | NA | TRBV5-1 | CASSLGQAGFYGYTF | TGCGCCAGCAGCTTGGGACAGGCTGGATTCTATGGCTACACCTTC
TRBJ1-1 | NA | few | TRBV19 | CASTSGGMNTEAFF | TGTGCCAGTACCTCCGGGGGAATGAACACTGAAGCTTTCTTT
TRBJ2-1 | NA | NA | TRBV5-6 | CASSPELASPYNEQFF | TGTGCCAGCAGCCCAGAGCTAGCGTCTCCCTACAATGAGCAGTTCTTC
TRBJ2-7 | NA | NA | TRBV30 | CAWSLGSLRVHYEQYF | TGTGCCTGGAGTTTAGGGAGCTTAAGAGTTCACTACGAGCAGTACTTC
TRBJ2-5 | TRBD2 | few | TRBV4-1 | CASSERPGGEGRLGETQYF | TGCGCCAGCAGCGAAAGACCCGGGGGGGAAGGAAGGCTAGGAGAGACCCAGTACTTC
TRBJ1-6 | TRBD1 | NA | TRBV4-1 | CASSQGAGTADNSPLHF | TGCGCCAGCAGCCAAGGCGCGGGGACAGCGGATAATTCACCCCTCCACTTT
TRBJ2-1 | TRBD2 | NA | TRBV7-7 | CASSWTSGSSYNEQFF | TGTGCCAGCAGTTGGACTAGCGGAAGCTCCTACAATGAGCAGTTCTTC
TRBJ1-6 | NA | NA | TRBV27 | CASSLSQGSSSYNSPLHF | TGTGCCAGCAGTTTATCGCAGGGGTCTAGCTCCTATAATTCACCCCTCCACTTT
TRBJ2-5 | TRBD2 | once | TRBV5-4 | CASSRAGGETQYF | TGTGCCAGCAGCCGAGCGGGGGGAGAGACCCAGTACTTC
TRBJ1-2 | TRBD1 | NA | TRBV7-9 | CASSPGTGANYGYTF | TGTGCCAGCAGCCCCGGGACAGGAGCTAACTATGGCTACACCTTC
TRBJ1-2 | NA | NA | TRBV5-1 | CASSLLWGSVVEDYGYTF | TGCGCCAGCAGCCTGCTATGGGGCAGTGTCGTTGAGGACTATGGCTACACCTTC
TRBJ2-2 | TRBD2 | few | TRBV6-5 | CASSSAGDTGELFF | TGTGCCAGCAGTTCAGCGGGGGACACCGGGGAGCTGTTTTTT
TRBJ1-1 | TRBD1 | once | TRBV6-1 | CASSGTALEAFF | TGTGCCAGCAGCGGGACAGCTCTAGAGGCTTTCTTT
TRBJ1-5 | NA | few | TRBV18 | CASSPPGQGSQPQHF | TGTGCCAGCTCACCACCGGGTCAGGGGAGCCAGCCCCAGCATTTT
TRBJ1-2 | NA | NA | TRBV7-9 | CASNPDSYYGYTF | TGTGCCAGCAACCCAGACAGCTACTATGGCTACACCTTC
TRBJ2-7 | NA | NA | TRBV14 | CASSQPETGSEQYF | TGTGCCAGCAGCCAACCCGAGACAGGCTCCGAGCAGTACTTC
TRBJ1-4 | NA | NA | TRBV29-1 | CSVDGPGIEKLFF | TGCAGCGTTGACGGTCCAGGGATCGAAAAACTGTTTTTT
TRBJ2-1 | TRBD2 | once | TRBV6-4 | CASSDSGGVSVHEQFF | TGTGCCAGCAGTGACTCTGGGGGGGTATCTGTGCATGAGCAGTTCTTC